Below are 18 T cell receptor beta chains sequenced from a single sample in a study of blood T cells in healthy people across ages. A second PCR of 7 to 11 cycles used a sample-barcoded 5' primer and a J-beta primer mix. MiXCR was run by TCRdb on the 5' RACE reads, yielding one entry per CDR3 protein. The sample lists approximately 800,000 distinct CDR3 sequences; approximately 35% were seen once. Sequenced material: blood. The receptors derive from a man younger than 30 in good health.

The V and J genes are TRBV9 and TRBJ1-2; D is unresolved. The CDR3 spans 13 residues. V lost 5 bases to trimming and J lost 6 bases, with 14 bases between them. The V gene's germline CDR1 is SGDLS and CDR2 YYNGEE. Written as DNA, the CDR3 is TGTGCCAGCAGGGCGGCGGACGTGAATGGCTACACCTTC. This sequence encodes CASRAADVNGYTF.

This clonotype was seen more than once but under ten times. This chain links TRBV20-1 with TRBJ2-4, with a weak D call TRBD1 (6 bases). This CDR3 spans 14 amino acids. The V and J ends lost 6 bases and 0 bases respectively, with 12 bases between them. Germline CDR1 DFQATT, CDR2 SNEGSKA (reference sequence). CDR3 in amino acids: CSATGTLAKNIQYF. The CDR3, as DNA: TGCAGTGCAACAGGGACGCTAGCCAAAAACATTCAGTACTTC.

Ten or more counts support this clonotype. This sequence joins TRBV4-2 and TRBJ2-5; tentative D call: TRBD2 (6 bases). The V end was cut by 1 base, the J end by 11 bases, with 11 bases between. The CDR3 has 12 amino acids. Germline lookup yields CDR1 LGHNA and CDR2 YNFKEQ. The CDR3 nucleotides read TGTGCCAGCAGCCAAGCGACGGGAGAGCAGTACTTC. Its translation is CASSQATGEQYF.

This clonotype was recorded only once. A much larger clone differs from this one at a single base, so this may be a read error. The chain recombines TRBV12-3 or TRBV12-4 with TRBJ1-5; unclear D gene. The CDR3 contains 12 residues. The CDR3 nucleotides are TGTGTCAGCACCAATAGCAATCAGCCCCAGCATTTT. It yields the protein CVSTNSNQPQHF.

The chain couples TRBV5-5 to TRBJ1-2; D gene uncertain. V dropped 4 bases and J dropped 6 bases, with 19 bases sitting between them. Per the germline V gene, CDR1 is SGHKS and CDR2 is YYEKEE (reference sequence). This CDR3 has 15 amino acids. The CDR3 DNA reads TGTGCCAGCAGCCCCAGGTCCAGAGTAGAGGATGGCTACACCTTC. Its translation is CASSPRSRVEDGYTF.

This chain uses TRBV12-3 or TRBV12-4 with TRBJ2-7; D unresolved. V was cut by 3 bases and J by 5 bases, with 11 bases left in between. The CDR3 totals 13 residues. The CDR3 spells CASSFPLLHEQYF. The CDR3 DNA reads TGTGCCAGCAGTTTCCCCCTACTCCACGAGCAGTACTTC.

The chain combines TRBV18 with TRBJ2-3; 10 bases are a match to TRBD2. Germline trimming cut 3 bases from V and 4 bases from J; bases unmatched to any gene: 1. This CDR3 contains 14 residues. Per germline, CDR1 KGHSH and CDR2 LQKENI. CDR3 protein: CASSPLAGADTQYF. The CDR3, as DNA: TGTGCCAGCTCACCGCTAGCGGGAGCAGATACGCAGTATTTT.

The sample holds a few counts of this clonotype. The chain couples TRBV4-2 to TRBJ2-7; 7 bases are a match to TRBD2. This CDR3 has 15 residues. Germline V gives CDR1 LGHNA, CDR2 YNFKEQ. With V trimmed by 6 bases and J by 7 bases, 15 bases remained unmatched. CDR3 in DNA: TGTGCCAGCAGACATGCGGGGGAGACGTACAATGAGCAGTACTTC. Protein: CASRHAGETYNEQYF.

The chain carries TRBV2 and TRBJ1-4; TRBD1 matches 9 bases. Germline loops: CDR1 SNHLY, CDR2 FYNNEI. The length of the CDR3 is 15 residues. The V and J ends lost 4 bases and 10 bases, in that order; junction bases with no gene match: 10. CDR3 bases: TGTGCCAGCAGTGGAATCGCACAGGGGGCGGGAAAACTGTTTTTT. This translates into CASSGIAQGAGKLFF.

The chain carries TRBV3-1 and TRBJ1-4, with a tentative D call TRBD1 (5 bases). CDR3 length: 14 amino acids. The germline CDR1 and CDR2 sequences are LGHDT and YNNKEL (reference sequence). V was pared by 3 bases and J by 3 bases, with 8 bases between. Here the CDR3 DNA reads TGTGCCAGCAGCCAGAGGGGCCCTAATGAAAAACTGTTTTTT. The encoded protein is CASSQRGPNEKLFF.

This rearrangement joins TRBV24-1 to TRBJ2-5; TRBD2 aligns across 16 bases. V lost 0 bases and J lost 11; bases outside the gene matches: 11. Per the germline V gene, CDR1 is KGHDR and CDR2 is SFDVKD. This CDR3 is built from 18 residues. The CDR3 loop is CATSDLGTSGGAGNEQYF. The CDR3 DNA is TGTGCCACCAGTGATTTGGGGACTAGCGGGGGGGCGGGTAATGAGCAGTACTTC.

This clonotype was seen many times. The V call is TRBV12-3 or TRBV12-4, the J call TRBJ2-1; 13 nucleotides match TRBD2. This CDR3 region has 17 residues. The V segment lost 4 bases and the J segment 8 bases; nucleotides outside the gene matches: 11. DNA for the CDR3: TGTGCCAGCAGTTCCTCACTAGCGGGGGGGGAGGGCGATGAGCAGTTCTTC. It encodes CASSSSLAGGEGDEQFF.

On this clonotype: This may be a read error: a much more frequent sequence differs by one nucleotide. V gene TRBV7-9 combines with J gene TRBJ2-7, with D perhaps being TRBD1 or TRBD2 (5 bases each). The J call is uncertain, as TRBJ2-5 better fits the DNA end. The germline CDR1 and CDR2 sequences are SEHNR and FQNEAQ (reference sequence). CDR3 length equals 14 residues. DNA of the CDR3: TGTGCCAGCAGCGCTGGGACGGCGAGGAAGACCCAGTACTTC. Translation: CASSAGTARKTQYF.

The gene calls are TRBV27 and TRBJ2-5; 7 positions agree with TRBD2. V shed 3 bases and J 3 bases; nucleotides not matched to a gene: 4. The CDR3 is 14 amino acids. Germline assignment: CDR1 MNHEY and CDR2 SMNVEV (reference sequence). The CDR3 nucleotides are TGTGCCAGCAGTTTGGGAGGGCTGAAAGAGACCCAGTACTTC. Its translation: CASSLGGLKETQYF.

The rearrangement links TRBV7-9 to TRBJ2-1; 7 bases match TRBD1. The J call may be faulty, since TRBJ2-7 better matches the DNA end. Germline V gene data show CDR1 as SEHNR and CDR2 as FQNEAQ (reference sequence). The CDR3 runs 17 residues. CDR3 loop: CASSLKGAASSYNEQYF. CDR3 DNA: TGTGCCAGCAGCTTAAAGGGGGCGGCTAGCTCCTACAATGAGCAGTACTTC.

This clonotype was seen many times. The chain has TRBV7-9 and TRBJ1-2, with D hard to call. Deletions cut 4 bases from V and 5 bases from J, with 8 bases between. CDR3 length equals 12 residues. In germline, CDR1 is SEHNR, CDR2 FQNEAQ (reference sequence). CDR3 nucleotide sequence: TGTGCCAGCAGCTCCAGCACTTATGGCTACACCTTC. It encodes CASSSSTYGYTF.

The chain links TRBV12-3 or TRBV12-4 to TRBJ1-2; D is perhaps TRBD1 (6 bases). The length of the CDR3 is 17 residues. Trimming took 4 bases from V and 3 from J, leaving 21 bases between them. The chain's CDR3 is CASSSSSRGGPHYGYTF. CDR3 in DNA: TGTGCCAGCAGTTCGAGTTCCCGCGGGGGGCCTCACTATGGCTACACCTTC.

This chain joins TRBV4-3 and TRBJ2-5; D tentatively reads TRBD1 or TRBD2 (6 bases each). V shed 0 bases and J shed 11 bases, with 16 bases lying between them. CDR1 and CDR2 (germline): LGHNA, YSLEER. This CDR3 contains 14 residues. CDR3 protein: CASSQDRGDNEQYF. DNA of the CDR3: TGCGCCAGCAGCCAAGATCGCGGGGACAATGAGCAGTACTTC.